This TCR beta chain was profiled in a study of molecular identifiers for immune sequencing clone quantification. This clonotype was observed many times. MiXCR was run by TCRdb on the PCR reads, yielding one entry per CDR3 protein. The sample records some 40,000 distinct CDR3 sequences, roughly 20% being singletons. The length of the CDR3 is 12 residues. Trimming left V 2 bases short and J 4 bases short, with 3 bases between. Germline V CDR1 and CDR2: SGDLS, YYNGEE. What was sequenced was naive CD8+ T cells from blood, with Jurkat cell RNA spiked in. The subset denotes: FACS-sorted CD8+CD4-CCR7+CD45RA+ naive T cells. The J gene is TRBJ2-2, the V gene TRBV9; D is unresolved. This TCR came from a human donor in good health. Some libraries in this study had Jurkat cell RNA spiked in. The CDR3 here is CASSVATGELFF. The DNA of the CDR3 is TGTGCCAGCAGCGTCGCCACCGGGGAGCTGTTTTTT.